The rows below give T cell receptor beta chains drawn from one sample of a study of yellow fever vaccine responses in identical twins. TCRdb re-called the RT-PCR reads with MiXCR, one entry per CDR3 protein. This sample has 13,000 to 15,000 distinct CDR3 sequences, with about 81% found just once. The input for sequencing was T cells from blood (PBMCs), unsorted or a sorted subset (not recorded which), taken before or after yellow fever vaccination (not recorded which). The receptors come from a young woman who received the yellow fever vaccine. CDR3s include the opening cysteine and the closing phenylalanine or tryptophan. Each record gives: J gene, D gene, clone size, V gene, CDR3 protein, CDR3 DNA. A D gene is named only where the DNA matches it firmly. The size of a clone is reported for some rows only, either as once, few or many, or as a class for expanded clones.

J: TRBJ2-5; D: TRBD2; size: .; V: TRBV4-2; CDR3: CASSLKGLAGEETQYF; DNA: TGTGCCAGCAGCCTCAAGGGACTAGCGGGGGAAGAGACCCAGTACTTC
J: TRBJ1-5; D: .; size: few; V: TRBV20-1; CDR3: CSASTPLGDHQPQHF; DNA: TGCAGTGCTAGCACCCCCTTGGGGGATCATCAGCCCCAGCATTTT
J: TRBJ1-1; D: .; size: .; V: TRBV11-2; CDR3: CASSLSAAKAFF; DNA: TGTGCCAGCAGCTTATCTGCGGCGAAAGCTTTCTTT
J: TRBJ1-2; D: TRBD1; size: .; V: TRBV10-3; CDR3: CAITSGTGGSSAGYTF; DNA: TGTGCCATCACGTCCGGGACAGGGGGCTCTTCAGCTGGCTACACCTTC
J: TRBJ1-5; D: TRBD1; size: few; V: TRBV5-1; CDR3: CASRSDRGQPQHF; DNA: TGCGCCAGCAGATCGGACAGGGGTCAGCCCCAGCATTTT
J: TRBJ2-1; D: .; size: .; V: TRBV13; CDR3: CASSESGFSTYNEQFF; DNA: TGTGCCAGCAGCGAGTCGGGTTTCAGCACCTACAATGAGCAGTTCTTC
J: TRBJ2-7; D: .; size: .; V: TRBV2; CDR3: CASSTWTASYEQYF; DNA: TGTGCCAGCAGTACCTGGACAGCCTCCTACGAGCAGTACTTC
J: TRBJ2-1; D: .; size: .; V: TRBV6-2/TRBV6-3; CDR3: CASRRPGVNEQFF; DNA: TGTGCCAGCAGGAGGCCCGGGGTCAATGAGCAGTTCTTC
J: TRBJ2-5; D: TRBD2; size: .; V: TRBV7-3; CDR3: CASSSTLAGQETQYF; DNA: TGTGCCAGCAGCTCAACACTAGCGGGACAAGAGACCCAGTACTTC
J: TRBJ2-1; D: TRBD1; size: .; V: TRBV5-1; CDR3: CASRSTGGFLDEQFF; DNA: TGCGCCAGCAGGTCCACAGGGGGCTTTTTGGATGAGCAGTTCTTC
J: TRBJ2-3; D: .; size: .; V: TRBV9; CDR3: CASSTRTDTQYF; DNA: TGTGCCAGCAGCACTCGCACAGATACGCAGTATTTT
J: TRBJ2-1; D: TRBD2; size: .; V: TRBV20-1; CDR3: CSASPLAGYTNEQFF; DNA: TGCAGTGCTAGCCCACTAGCGGGCTACACTAATGAGCAGTTCTTC
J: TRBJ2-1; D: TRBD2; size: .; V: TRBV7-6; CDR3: CASSLLSGRAHEQFF; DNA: TGTGCCAGCAGCTTATTAAGCGGGAGGGCCCATGAGCAGTTCTTC
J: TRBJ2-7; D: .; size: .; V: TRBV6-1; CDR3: CASSEGVHEQYF; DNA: TGTGCCAGCAGTGAAGGGGTCCACGAGCAGTATTTC
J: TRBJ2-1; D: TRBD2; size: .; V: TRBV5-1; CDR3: CASSLGGGTNNEQFF; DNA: TGCGCCAGCAGCTTGGGCGGGGGGACTAACAATGAGCAGTTCTTC
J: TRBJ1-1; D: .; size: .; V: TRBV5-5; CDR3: CASSEAAATEAFF; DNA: TGTGCCAGCAGCGAGGCCGCGGCCACTGAAGCTTTCTTT
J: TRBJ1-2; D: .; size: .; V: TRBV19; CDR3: CASSIEGGLDGYTF; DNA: TGTGCCAGTAGTATAGAGGGGGGCTTGGACGGCTACACCTTC
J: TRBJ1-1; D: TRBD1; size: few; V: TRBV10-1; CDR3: CASSRGIGTEAFF; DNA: TGCGCCAGCAGCAGGGGGATAGGGACTGAAGCTTTCTTT
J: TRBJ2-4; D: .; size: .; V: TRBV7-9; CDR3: CASSLDRRNKNIQYF; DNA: TGTGCCAGCAGCTTAGACAGGCGTAACAAAAACATTCAGTACTTC
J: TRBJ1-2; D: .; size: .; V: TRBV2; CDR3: CASSESPDLYGYTF; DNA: TGTGCCAGCAGTGAAAGCCCAGACCTCTATGGCTACACCTTC
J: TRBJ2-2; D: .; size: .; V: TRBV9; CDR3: CASSPTDNTGELFF; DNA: TGTGCCAGCAGCCCCACGGATAACACCGGGGAGCTGTTTTTT
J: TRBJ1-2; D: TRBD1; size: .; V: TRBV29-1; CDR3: CSVDPTGQQGGSYGYTF; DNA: TGCAGCGTCGATCCTACGGGACAGCAAGGAGGGAGCTATGGCTACACCTTC
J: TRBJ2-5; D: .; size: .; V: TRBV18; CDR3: CASSPPNGGQETQYF; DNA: TGTGCCAGCTCACCACCTAATGGAGGTCAAGAGACCCAGTACTTC
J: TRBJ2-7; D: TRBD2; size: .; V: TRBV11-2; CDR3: CASSAGTSGYEQYF; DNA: TGTGCCAGCTCCGCGGGGACTAGCGGATACGAGCAGTACTTC
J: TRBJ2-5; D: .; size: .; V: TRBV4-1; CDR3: CASSGGKVETQYF; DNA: TGCGCCAGCAGCGGGGGGAAGGTAGAGACCCAGTACTTC
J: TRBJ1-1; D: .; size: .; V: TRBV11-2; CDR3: CASSLDRTLNTEAFF; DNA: TGTGCCAGCAGCTTAGATCGAACTTTAAACACTGAAGCTTTCTTT